The rows below give T cell receptor beta chains drawn from one sample of a study of Ad26.COV2.S vaccination and SARS-CoV-2 variants. Data came from immunoSEQ multiplex PCR; TCRdb stores just in-frame clones and leaves some out. This sample has roughly 700,000 clones; 89% occur once, and the top ten carry nearly 1.5%. The material was peripheral blood, obtained in a trial of Ad26.COV2.S vaccine versus placebo. Source of these receptors: a person between 18 and 60 years old who received the Ad26.COV2.S COVID-19 vaccine or a placebo. CDR3s include the opening cysteine and the closing phenylalanine or tryptophan. A D gene is named only where the DNA matches it firmly. Only some rows state a clone size, as once, few, many or a class for expanded clones.

D gene,clone size,V gene,J gene,CDR3 DNA,CDR3 protein
TRBD1,-,TRBV5-1,TRBJ2-5,TGCGCCAGCAGCGGGGCCGGGACAGGGGGAGAGACCCAGTACTTC,CASSGAGTGGETQYF
-,-,TRBV30,TRBJ2-1,TGTGCCTGGCAATTACCCCTGGGACTCAATGAGCAGTTCTTC,CAWQLPLGLNEQFF
-,-,TRBV5-4,TRBJ2-3,TGTGCCAGCAGCTTGGGGCTTAGAGGACTTTACACAGATACGCAGTATTTT,CASSLGLRGLYTDTQYF
TRBD1,few,TRBV7-3,TRBJ1-2,TGTGCCAGCAGCTCGGGACAGGGGGGTGGCTACACCTTC,CASSSGQGGGYTF
TRBD1,-,TRBV7-2,TRBJ1-5,TGTGCCAGCACCACGGACAGGGGGACCAATCAGCCCCAGCATTTT,CASTTDRGTNQPQHF
-,-,TRBV5-4,TRBJ1-2,TGTGCCAGCAGGTTCGATGTGGGCAACTATGGCTACACCTTC,CASRFDVGNYGYTF
TRBD2,-,TRBV5-1,TRBJ2-3,TGCGCCAGCAGCTTGGGGAATAGCGGGGGCACTAGCACAGATACGCAGTATTTT,CASSLGNSGGTSTDTQYF
-,-,TRBV4-2,TRBJ1-5,TGTGCCAGCAGCCAAGAAGTTTCAGGGGACCAGCCCCAGCATTTT,CASSQEVSGDQPQHF
TRBD1,-,TRBV30,TRBJ1-1,TGTGCCTGGAGTATAACAGGGGGAGCTGAAGCTTTCTTT,CAWSITGGAEAFF
TRBD1,-,TRBV5-4,TRBJ1-1,TGTGCCAGCAGCTTAGGACAGGAGAACACTGAAGCTTTCTTT,CASSLGQENTEAFF